This TCR beta chain was identified in a study of shared clonotypes between healthy human individuals. Germline V gene sequence: CDR1 SGHNT, CDR2 YYREEE (reference sequence). V lost 1 base and J lost 0, with 8 bases in between. The CDR3 consists of 15 residues. About this clone: Different DNA sequences within this sample yield the same CDR3.

The assay ran at deep level. Once extracted for a subset, genomic DNA was divided evenly among several immunoSEQ plates. Generated by immunoSEQ multiplex PCR, the TCRdb table keeps only in-frame clones and is missing some. The sample consists of over 2 million clones, about 95% of them appearing once. In the naive CD8 group, cells lacked CD45RO and were positively selected for CCR7, so terminally differentiated effector memory CD45RA+ cells were left out. This TCR derives from a young man in good health. The sequencing sample was made of naive CD8+ T cells sorted from blood. The V gene is TRBV5-4, the J gene TRBJ2-1, with a possible D match to TRBD1 (6 bases). The CDR3 DNA follows: TGTGCCAGCAGCTTGAGGGGGAGCTCCTACAATGAGCAGTTCTTC. It translates to CASSLRGSSYNEQFF.